The 23 T cell receptor beta chains below all came from one sample that was sequenced in a study of shared clonotypes between healthy human individuals. The repertoire was sequenced with immunoSEQ multiplex PCR; TCRdb's copy has only in-frame clones and lacks some. This sample yields under 2.5 million clones, of which around 90% are seen a single time; 0.3% to 0.4% belongs to the top ten. The sequenced sample consisted of naive CD4+ T cells from PBMCs. Subset of the sample: CD45RA+ positively selected. These receptors were collected from a man aged 18 to 30 in good health. Some clones in this sample may be carry-over from other donors' samples.

This clone was found once. V gene TRBV19 combines with J gene TRBJ1-2; 9 bases align to TRBD1. The CDR3 length is 13 residues. Per the germline V gene, CDR1 is LNHDA and CDR2 is SQIVND (reference sequence). The V segment lost 5 bases and the J segment 6 bases; nucleotides outside the gene matches: 4. The CDR3 DNA sequence: TGTGCCAGTAGTGGGACAGGGAGAGATGGCTACACCTTC. Translation gives CASSGTGRDGYTF.

V is TRBV30 and J is TRBJ2-7, with 7 bases aligning to TRBD2. Germline assignment: CDR1 GTSNPN and CDR2 SVGIG (reference sequence). After removal of 4 bases from V and 1 base from J, the junction contained 7 bases not matched to a gene. The CDR3 covers 14 residues. As DNA, the CDR3 is TGTGCCTGGATTTCCAGCGGGGCATCCTACGAGCAGTACTTC. Its protein is CAWISSGASYEQYF.

The chain carries TRBV5-1 and TRBJ1-3; 7 nucleotides align to TRBD1. Germline CDR1 and CDR2: SGHRS and YFSETQ. CDR3 length equals 15 residues. Germline trimming cut 4 bases from V and 4 bases from J; bases unmatched to any gene: 8. CDR3: CASSLDRVLGNTIYF. CDR3 in DNA: TGCGCCAGCAGCCTCGACAGGGTCCTGGGAAACACCATATATTTT.

The V gene is TRBV29-1, the J gene TRBJ2-1, with D uncertain. The germline V gene encodes CDR1 SQVTM and CDR2 ANQGSEA. V was shortened by 2 bases and J by 2 bases, with 7 bases between the two germline ends. There are 13 residues in the CDR3. CDR3 in amino acids: CSVELVTYNEQFF. CDR3 nucleotide sequence: TGCAGCGTTGAACTGGTGACCTACAATGAGCAGTTCTTC.

The chain joins TRBV10-2 to TRBJ2-1; 9 bases match TRBD1. The ends lost 3 bases at V and 4 bases at J; junction bases unmatched: 7. CDR1 and CDR2 (germline): WSHSY, SAAADI. This CDR3 is 16 amino acids long. The CDR3 reads CASSDATGGFYNEQFF. The DNA of the CDR3 is TGCGCCAGCAGTGATGCGACAGGGGGTTTTTACAATGAGCAGTTCTTC.

The genes are TRBV28 and TRBJ1-2, with 7 nucleotides matching TRBD1. This CDR3 contains 16 residues. CDR1 and CDR2 from the germline V gene are MDHEN and SYDVKM. J lost 0 bases, V lost 5 bases, and 9 bases had no gene match. The CDR3 coding sequence is TGTGCCAGCAGTCCCTACAGGGGAAGAGCTAACTATGGCTACACCTTC. It specifies CASSPYRGRANYGYTF.

About this clone: The identical CDR3 is also encoded by other nucleotide sequences in the sample. This chain connects TRBV11-2 to TRBJ2-7; 7 bases line up with TRBD2. Germline-derived CDR1 and CDR2 are SGHAT and FQNNGV. CDR3 length: 14 amino acids. The junction had 2 bases not matched to a gene; V was cut back by 1 base and J by 2 bases. In DNA form, the CDR3 reads TGTGCCAGCAGCTTAGTTGCGGGGGCCTACGAGCAGTACTTC. Its protein product is CASSLVAGAYEQYF.

The chain uses TRBV5-4 and TRBJ2-1; TRBD1 or TRBD2 may be the D gene (5 bases each). The germline gives CDR1 SGHNT, CDR2 YYREEE (reference sequence). The V end was cut by 10 bases, the J end by 0 bases, with 11 bases between. This CDR3 is 13 amino acids long. The CDR3 spells CAHGGPSYNEQFF. In DNA form, the CDR3 reads TGTGCCCATGGGGGACCCTCCTACAATGAGCAGTTCTTC.

The rearrangement uses TRBV7-9 and TRBJ1-1; no firm D call. The CDR3 loop spans 15 amino acids. Trimming removed 3 bases at V and 10 bases at J, with 21 bases between. CDR1 and CDR2 from the germline V gene are SEHNR and FQNEAQ (reference sequence). CDR3 sequence (DNA): TGTGCCAGCAGCTTTGCATATGTTGACGGGCGGGGAGCTTTCTTT. Translated, it gives CASSFAYVDGRGAFF.

The V and J genes are TRBV29-1 and TRBJ2-5; D may be TRBD2 (5 bases). The CDR3 extends over 13 amino acids. Germline lookup yields CDR1 SQVTM and CDR2 ANQGSEA. The germline V and J ends were trimmed by 3 bases and 4 bases, with 12 bases remaining between them. Here the CDR3 reads CSVDGNWGETQYF. The CDR3 DNA sequence: TGCAGCGTTGACGGGAATTGGGGAGAGACCCAGTACTTC.

The chain links TRBV6-5 to TRBJ2-3; 7 bases align to TRBD2. The CDR3 length is 15 residues. J lost 1 base, V lost 2 bases, and 3 bases had no gene match. Germline V CDR1 and CDR2: MNHEY, SVGAGI. CDR3 DNA sequence: TGTGCCAGCAGTTACCTAACTAGCGGCACAGATACGCAGTATTTT. This sequence encodes CASSYLTSGTDTQYF.

This clone was observed a few times. V and J are TRBV5-6 and TRBJ2-7; D ambiguous. Trimming left V 2 bases short and J 4 bases short, with 7 bases between. This CDR3 comprises 12 residues. The germline V gene has CDR1 SGHDT and CDR2 YYEEEE. For the CDR3, the DNA is TGTGCCAGCAGCTTTGTAGGTTACGAGCAGTACTTC. Amino acid sequence: CASSFVGYEQYF. The entire variable domain, with the rest obtained from reference TRBV5-6 and TRBJ2-7, is as follows: DAGVTQSPTHLIKTRGQQVTLRCSPKSGHDTVSWYQQALGQGPQFIFQYYEEEERQRGNFPDRFSGHQFPNYSSELNVNALLLGDSALYLCASSFVGYEQYFGPGTRLTVT.

The chain has TRBV2 and TRBJ1-1; no clear D gene. In germline, CDR1 is SNHLY, CDR2 FYNNEI. This CDR3 contains 14 residues. Trimming removed 4 bases at V and 0 bases at J, with 9 bases between. The CDR3 DNA sequence: TGTGCCAGCAGTGGACCGGTCCTGAACACTGAAGCTTTCTTT. It specifies CASSGPVLNTEAFF. The full variable domain, rest sourced from reference TRBV2 and TRBJ1-1, is EPEVTQTPSHQVTQMGQEVILRCVPISNHLYFYWYRQILGQKVEFLVSFYNNEISEKSEIFDDQFSVERPDGSNFTLKIRSTKLEDSAMYFCASSGPVLNTEAFFGQGTRLTVV.

The V and J genes are TRBV18 and TRBJ1-2, with 7 nucleotides matching TRBD1. The CDR3 length is 14 residues. CDR1 and CDR2 from the germline V gene are KGHSH and LQKENI. V lost 6 bases and J lost 6; bases outside the gene matches: 10. The CDR3 is CASSPGGGANGYTF. The CDR3 region has the DNA TGTGCCAGCTCGCCAGGAGGGGGCGCAAATGGCTACACCTTC.

To note about this clone: One end of the junction does not line up with germline, which may come from a read error. The rearrangement uses TRBV6-5 and TRBJ1-1; the D gene is possibly TRBD1 (5 bases). Germline assignment: CDR1 MNHEY and CDR2 SVGAGI. This CDR3 contains 14 residues. The CDR3 is CASNYGGRWTEAFF. Written as DNA, the CDR3 is TGTGCCAGCAATTACGGGGGAAGGTGGACTGAAGCTTTCTTT.

This clone was seen only once. The rearrangement joins TRBV7-8 to TRBJ2-2, with D possibly matching TRBD2 (6 bases). The CDR3 has 12 residues. CDR1 is SGHVS and CDR2 is FQNEAQ in the germline V gene. V lost 5 bases and J 11 bases, leaving 12 bases between the germline ends. The DNA of the CDR3 is TGTGCCAGCAGCCGAAACGGGGGTGAGCTGTTTTTT. Amino acid sequence: CASSRNGGELFF. Filled out from reference TRBV7-8 and TRBJ2-2, the complete variable domain reads GAGVSQSPRYKVAKRGQDVALRCDPISGHVSLFWYQQALGQGPEFLTYFQNEAQLDKSGLPSDRFFAERPEGSVSTLKIQRTQQEDSAVYLCASSRNGGELFFGEGSRLTVL.

The rearrangement uses TRBV6-6 and TRBJ2-1, with D tentatively TRBD1 or TRBD2 (6 bases each). Germline CDR1 is MNHNY and CDR2 is SVGAGI (reference sequence). The CDR3 has 13 residues. Trimming shortened V by 3 bases and J by 10 bases, and 13 bases separated the two germline ends. CDR3 DNA: TGTGCCAGCAGTTATCGGCAGGGGAGGGAGCAGTTCTTC. It is translated as CASSYRQGREQFF.

The V and J genes are TRBV6-5 and TRBJ2-7, with 11 nucleotides matching TRBD2. Germline V gene data show CDR1 as MNHEY and CDR2 as SVGAGI. The CDR3 spans 14 residues. Germline trimming cut 6 bases from V and 4 bases from J; bases unmatched to any gene: 5. CDR3 loop: CASSPLAGGYEQYF. The CDR3, as DNA: TGTGCCAGCAGCCCCCTAGCGGGGGGATACGAGCAGTACTTC.

Remarks on this clone: The sample has other DNA sequences that encode this CDR3 too. J is TRBJ2-5 and V is TRBV28; D not certain. CDR3 length: 11 residues. Germline CDR1 is MDHEN and CDR2 is SYDVKM. Trimming shortened V by 4 bases and J by 4 bases, and 4 bases separated the two germline ends. The chain's CDR3 is CASSSRETQYF. The CDR3 DNA reads as TGTGCCAGCAGTTCTAGAGAGACCCAGTACTTC.

This chain joins TRBV10-1 and TRBJ2-7; 8 nucleotides line up with TRBD2. After removal of 4 bases from V and 7 bases from J, the junction contained 9 bases not matched to a gene. Germline lookup yields CDR1 WNHNN and CDR2 SYGVQD (reference sequence). The CDR3 consists of 14 residues. CDR3 sequence reads: CASSAAGALPEQYF. CDR3 nucleotides: TGCGCCAGCAGTGCAGCGGGAGCCCTCCCAGAGCAGTACTTC.

This rearrangement joins TRBV5-4 to TRBJ2-2; no definite D call. The germline V gene has CDR1 SGHNT and CDR2 YYREEE (reference sequence). V dropped 4 bases and J dropped 0 bases, with 4 bases sitting between them. The CDR3 loop spans 13 amino acids. CDR3 in DNA: TGTGCCAGCAGCGTTCCGAACACCGGGGAGCTGTTTTTT. Translating it yields CASSVPNTGELFF.

This chain links TRBV28 with TRBJ1-4; TRBD1 aligns across 7 bases. Germline CDR1 is MDHEN and CDR2 is SYDVKM. V was clipped by 1 base and J by 8 bases; unmatched bases: 13. The CDR3 extends over 17 amino acids. CDR3 coding DNA: TGTGCCAGCAGTTTATACCCCGCGGGGACAGTGGGGGAAAAACTGTTTTTT. It codes for CASSLYPAGTVGEKLFF.

This chain joins TRBV10-1 and TRBJ2-5; 7 positions agree with TRBD2. The V gene's germline CDR1 is WNHNN and CDR2 SYGVQD (reference sequence). V lost 2 bases and J lost 5; bases outside the gene matches: 11. The CDR3 contains 16 residues. The CDR3 reads CASSEKGGSAPETQYF. The CDR3 coding sequence is TGCGCCAGCAGTGAGAAGGGCGGGAGCGCCCCGGAGACCCAGTACTTC.